This T cell receptor beta chain emerged from a study of T-cell memory formation after mild COVID-19 (dated by TCRdb to the early 2020s). Study-level background: Most TCR sequence clusters were specific to one of the two donors. Two young, previously healthy adult volunteers made up the cohort, one male and one female. In two donors, T-cell clones that expanded and contracted after mild COVID-19 were followed by sequencing TCRalpha and TCRbeta repertoires longitudinally. Summary of the overall study and its limitations: Some responding clones were detected in pre-infection memory, which suggested that pre-existing cross-reactive memory T cells had joined the SARS-CoV-2 response. SARS-CoV-2 specificity was not confirmed for the second-wave clones peaking on day 37. Contracting CD4+ clones were located mainly in the CM and EM memory subsets, whereas CD8+ clones were found to be enriched in EMRA. From day 15 to 85, contracting clones showed balanced CD4/CD8 phenotypes, whereas a second wave of clones that expanded from day 15 to 37 leaned towards CD4+. The study covered only a couple of mild cases, and larger cohorts including severe cases with pre-infection samples were considered necessary.

The CDR3 runs 15 amino acids, cysteine and phenylalanine included. Solely the CDR3 DNA is kept, with 45 bases framed from the first base. Germline trimming: 4 bases from V, 5 bases from J; junction bases outside gene matches: 5. Based on the germline V gene (reference sequence), the CDR1 and CDR2 sequences are LGHDT and YNNKEL. This clonotype was counted between two and nine times. What antigen it recognizes has not been identified. Base-call qualities are not available, and no considerably larger clone is one nucleotide away. Ficoll-Paque density gradient centrifugation was the method used to isolate PBMCs. The instrument given in TCRdb is Illumina NovaSeq 6000. TCRalpha and TCRbeta cDNA libraries were built by 5'RACE with constant-segment primers, adding sample barcodes and unique molecular identifiers. RNA was extracted from every sample with Trizol reagent. Libraries were amplified in two PCR steps, with a second sample barcode and Illumina TruSeq adapters added in the second step. The libraries were sequenced on an Illumina NovaSeq using 2 x 150 bp paired-end reads. The paper's data handling went like this. Reads were demultiplexed and collapsed into UMI-guided consensus sequences with migec v1.2.7. Using mixcr v2.1.11, UMI consensuses were aligned to TRA and TRB V and J templates and then assembled into clonotypes. A clonotype was counted as expanded or contracted only when both edgeR and NoisET called the clonotype significant, with the noise models trained on biological replicates. For edgeR calls, the cutoffs were a false discovery rate-adjusted p below 0.01 and a log2 fold-change threshold of 1. As an exploratory analysis of dynamics, max-normalized trajectories of the 1000 most abundant clonotypes were examined with PCA combined with hierarchical clustering. Separately sequenced CD4+ and CD8+ repertoires were used to assign a CD4 or CD8 phenotype to each responding clone. TCRdb applied fastp at Q25 and MiXCR to the public reads, then kept only in-frame beta chains. Every CDR3 protein is listed once, alongside the most common genes and DNA of its rows. These V and J calls originate from TCRdb's pipeline instead of the authors' own analysis. The sample table contains roughly 510,000 distinct CDR3 sequences; only one count was recorded for around 15% of them. The top ten constitute just over 8% of the sample.

Sequenced input: PBMCs or a T cell subset sorted from them (not recorded which). This TCR was sampled from an adult woman who had mild COVID-19 (a few samples of this study predate the infection). The sample titles of this study are shuffled in the database, so cell type and time point are left out; the donor was told from shared clones. This sequence uses TRBV3-1 and TRBJ2-2; 9 of the junction bases match TRBD2. At the DNA level, the sequence is TGTGCCAGCAGCCCATCTAGCGGGGATACCGGGGAGCTGTTTTTT. Translated, it gives CASSPSSGDTGELFF.